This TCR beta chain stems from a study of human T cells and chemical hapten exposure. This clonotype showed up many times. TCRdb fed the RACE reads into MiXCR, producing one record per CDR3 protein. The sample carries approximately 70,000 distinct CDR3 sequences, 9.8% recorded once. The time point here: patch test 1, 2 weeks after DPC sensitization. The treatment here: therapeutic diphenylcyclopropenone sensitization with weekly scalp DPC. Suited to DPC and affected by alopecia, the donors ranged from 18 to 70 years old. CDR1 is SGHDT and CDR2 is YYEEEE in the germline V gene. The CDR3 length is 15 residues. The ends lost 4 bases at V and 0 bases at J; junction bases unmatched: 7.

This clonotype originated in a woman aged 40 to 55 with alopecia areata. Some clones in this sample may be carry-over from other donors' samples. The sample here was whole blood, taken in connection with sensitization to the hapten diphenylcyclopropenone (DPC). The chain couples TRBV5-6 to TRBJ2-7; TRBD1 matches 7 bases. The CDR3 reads CASSTPGQASYEQYF. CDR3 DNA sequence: TGTGCCAGCAGCACTCCTGGACAGGCCTCCTACGAGCAGTACTTC.